The rows below give T cell receptor beta chains drawn from one sample of a study of blood T cell repertoires in COVID-19. Data came from immunoSEQ multiplex PCR; TCRdb stores just in-frame clones and leaves some out. The sample lists over 70,000 clones, 80% to 90% occurring once. Sequenced material: peripheral blood. These receptors all stem from a man older than 75 with acute or convalescent COVID-19. Both conserved end residues are part of each CDR3. D genes are given only for firm matches. A clone size is listed for some rows: how often the clone was seen (once, few, many), or a class if it is expanded.

cdr3_nt cdr3_aa d_call j_call v_call clone_size
TGTGCCAGCAGCCTCGGGACAGGGGGATACGAGCAGTACTTC CASSLGTGGYEQYF TRBD1 TRBJ2-7 TRBV6-6 .
TGTGCCAGCAGCCAATTCGGGACAGGGCAGTTCTTC CASSQFGTGQFF TRBD1 TRBJ2-1 TRBV16 .
TGTGCCAGCAGTTTAAGACAGCTTGAGACCCAGTACTTC CASSLRQLETQYF . TRBJ2-5 TRBV12-3/TRBV12-4 once
TGTGCCAGCAGCCAAGTACGGACTAGCGGGGCGAACACCGGGGAGCTGTTTTTT CASSQVRTSGANTGELFF TRBD2 TRBJ2-2 TRBV3-1/TRBV3-2 few
TGTGCCAGCTCACCGCCGGGACAGGGTGAAAACACCATATATTTT CASSPPGQGENTIYF TRBD1 TRBJ1-3 TRBV18 .
TGTGCCAGCAGAACCGGACTTTTCTCTGGAAACACCATATATTTT CASRTGLFSGNTIYF . TRBJ1-3 TRBV6-5 .
TGTGCCAGCAACCCGGGACAGGGCCATCAGCCCCAGCATTTT CASNPGQGHQPQHF TRBD1 TRBJ1-5 TRBV5-5 .
TGTGCCACCAGGACAGGGCTGGTCACTGAAGCTTTCTTT CATRTGLVTEAFF TRBD1 TRBJ1-1 TRBV15 .
TGTGCCAGCTCACGGGGGGAAGGGGACCAAGAGACCCAGTACTTC CASSRGEGDQETQYF . TRBJ2-5 TRBV18 .
TGTGCCAGCAGCTTAGGGGACAGGGTCAATGGCTACACCTTC CASSLGDRVNGYTF TRBD1 TRBJ1-2 TRBV7-2 .
TGCAGTGCTGGGACTAGTTACGAGCAGTACTTC CSAGTSYEQYF TRBD2 TRBJ2-7 TRBV20-1 .
TGTGCCAGCTCAACAGGGACAGGGGGTGCCTATGGCTACACCTTC CASSTGTGGAYGYTF TRBD1 TRBJ1-2 TRBV18 .
TGTGCCAGCAGCTTAGGGCGGGGACAGGGGGCAGCCGGGGAGCTGTTTTTT CASSLGRGQGAAGELFF TRBD1 TRBJ2-2 TRBV11-2 .
TGCGCCAGCAGCCCCACCGGGACACCCCTAGAGACCCAGTACTTC CASSPTGTPLETQYF . TRBJ2-5 TRBV5-1 .
TGCAGCGTTGAAGTCAGATCCTATGGCTACACCTTC CSVEVRSYGYTF . TRBJ1-2 TRBV29-1 .
TGTGCCAGCTCCCCCTCAGAGGTGGAGACCCAGTACTTC CASSPSEVETQYF . TRBJ2-5 TRBV12-3/TRBV12-4 .
TGTGCCAGTGTAGACATGGTCAGGGGGGCAGATACGCAGTATTTT CASVDMVRGADTQYF . TRBJ2-3 TRBV19 .
TGTGCCAGCAGCTTAACTGGACAGGGGAACTATGGCTACACCTTC CASSLTGQGNYGYTF TRBD1 TRBJ1-2 TRBV7-3 .
TGTGCCATCCTACAGGGTACTTTGGTTACTGAAGCTTTCTTT CAILQGTLVTEAFF . TRBJ1-1 TRBV10-3 .
TGCGCCAGCAGCCCCAGTCCTAGCGGGGGGGCCTACAATGAGCAGTTCTTC CASSPSPSGGAYNEQFF TRBD2 TRBJ2-1 TRBV5-1 .
TGTGCCACCAGGCCTAGCGGATACAATGAGCAGTTCTTC CATRPSGYNEQFF TRBD2 TRBJ2-1 TRBV15 .
TGCGCCAGCAGCTTAACAGGGAGTCGAGTCACTGAAGCTTTCTTT CASSLTGSRVTEAFF . TRBJ1-1 TRBV5-1 once
TGTGCCAGTACTAGATCGACGTCCTCGGGGGGCTACACCTTC CASTRSTSSGGYTF . TRBJ1-2 TRBV19 .
TGTGCCAGCAGTTCTGGCTCTGGGGGGTCCTACGAGCAGTACTTC CASSSGSGGSYEQYF . TRBJ2-7 TRBV6-6 .
TGTGCCAGCAGCGGCCGACAGGGGGCGCATCAGCCCCAGCATTTT CASSGRQGAHQPQHF TRBD1 TRBJ1-5 TRBV7-2 .
TGTGCCATCCGTGGGGCCCGAGGACAGGGGCCCAATCAGCCCCAGCATTTT CAIRGARGQGPNQPQHF TRBD1 TRBJ1-5 TRBV28 .
TGCGCCAGCAGCTTGGAAACAGCGGCGAACACCGGGGAGCTGTTTTTT CASSLETAANTGELFF . TRBJ2-2 TRBV5-1 .
TGTGCCAGCAGTTCGACTAGTCAGCCTCGGAATGAGCAGTTCTTC CASSSTSQPRNEQFF . TRBJ2-1 TRBV7-6 .
TGCAGCGTTGAGCCGGGACAGGGGAATATAGCTAACTATGGCTACACCTTC CSVEPGQGNIANYGYTF TRBD1 TRBJ1-2 TRBV29-1 .
TGTGCCAGCAGCCCCCTAGCGGGGGGGCCCAATGAGCAGTTCTTC CASSPLAGGPNEQFF TRBD2 TRBJ2-1 TRBV7-9 .
TGTGCCAGCAGCGCACAGGGGAATAATTCACCCCTCCACTTT CASSAQGNNSPLHF TRBD1 TRBJ1-6 TRBV9 once
TGTGCCAGCAGCGTGGGACTAGCGCGCACCGGGGAGCTGTTTTTT CASSVGLARTGELFF TRBD2 TRBJ2-2 TRBV28 .
TGTGCCAGCAGCTCACAGGGGGCGCAAACAGATACGCAGTATTTT CASSSQGAQTDTQYF TRBD1 TRBJ2-3 TRBV7-3 .
TGCGCCAGCAGCTTGGAGGGGGCCACGGACTACACCTTC CASSLEGATDYTF TRBD1 TRBJ1-2 TRBV5-1 once
TGTGCCAGCCAATCCTACGAGCAGTACTTC CASQSYEQYF . TRBJ2-7 TRBV28 .
TGTGCCAGCAGCGACAGGGGGCGGGTATTGACTAATGAAAAACTGTTTTTT CASSDRGRVLTNEKLFF TRBD1 TRBJ1-4 TRBV4-2 medium-sized
TGTGCCAGCAGCCACGACAGGGTGCGATCACCCCTCCACTTT CASSHDRVRSPLHF TRBD1 TRBJ1-6 TRBV11-2 once
TGTGCCACCGGGGGACAGGGCAACACAGATACGCAGTATTTT CATGGQGNTDTQYF TRBD1 TRBJ2-3 TRBV10-3 .
TGTGCCAGCAGAAGGGGCACTGAAGCTTTCTTT CASRRGTEAFF . TRBJ1-1 TRBV2 .
TGTGCCAGCAGCCGTACTCGCGGCGGCACTGAAGCTTTCTTT CASSRTRGGTEAFF . TRBJ1-1 TRBV5-8 .
TGTGCCAGCAGCTTAGGCCAGGGTGTCCACAATGAGCAGTTCTTC CASSLGQGVHNEQFF . TRBJ2-1 TRBV11-2 .
TGTGCCAGCTCACAGGGGTTCACAGAAGCTTTCTTT CASSQGFTEAFF . TRBJ1-1 TRBV18 .
TGTGCCAGCAGCGGAGAATTAAGGTTCTATGGCTACACCTTC CASSGELRFYGYTF . TRBJ1-2 TRBV6-5 .
TGTGCCAGCAACGAGCCTTTCGTCTACGAGCAGTACTTC CASNEPFVYEQYF . TRBJ2-7 TRBV2 few
TGTGCCAGCAGCGTAGATCCGGGGGGTTTAGCTGAAGCTTTCTTT CASSVDPGGLAEAFF . TRBJ1-1 TRBV9 .
TGTGCCAGCAGTTATGGACTAGCGGGCGACGGAGAGACCCAGTACTTC CASSYGLAGDGETQYF TRBD2 TRBJ2-5 TRBV5-4 few
TGTGCCAGCAGCCCCCGGACTAGCGGGGGTCAAGAGACCCAGTACTTC CASSPRTSGGQETQYF TRBD2 TRBJ2-5 TRBV3-1/TRBV3-2 .
TGCAGCGTTGTATGGCAGGGGGGTGGAAACACCATATATTTT CSVVWQGGGNTIYF TRBD1 TRBJ1-3 TRBV29-1 once
TGTGCCAGCAGCCACTTGCCCACTCTGAATGAGCAGTTCTTC CASSHLPTLNEQFF . TRBJ2-1 TRBV3-1/TRBV3-2 once
TGTGCCAGCCGGGGGGTCGCCTACAATGAGCAGTTCTTC CASRGVAYNEQFF TRBD2 TRBJ2-1 TRBV12-3/TRBV12-4 .
TGTGCCAGCAGCCAGCGGACAGGGGGGACTAATGAAAAACTGTTTTTT CASSQRTGGTNEKLFF TRBD1 TRBJ1-4 TRBV14 .
TGTGCCAGCAGTTACGGGGGGACTCCGGGGCAAGAGACCCAGTACTTC CASSYGGTPGQETQYF . TRBJ2-5 TRBV6-6 .
TGTGCCAGCAGCCATCTAGGGACACGAGGGAACACTGAAGCTTTCTTT CASSHLGTRGNTEAFF . TRBJ1-1 TRBV14 .
TGTGCCAGCAGCCATTTGGCCCTTGGCAATGAGCAGTTCTTC CASSHLALGNEQFF . TRBJ2-1 TRBV3-1/TRBV3-2 few
TGTGCCAGCAGTTTGGAGGGTAGGATAAAACTGTTTTTT CASSLEGRIKLFF . TRBJ1-4 TRBV12-3/TRBV12-4 .